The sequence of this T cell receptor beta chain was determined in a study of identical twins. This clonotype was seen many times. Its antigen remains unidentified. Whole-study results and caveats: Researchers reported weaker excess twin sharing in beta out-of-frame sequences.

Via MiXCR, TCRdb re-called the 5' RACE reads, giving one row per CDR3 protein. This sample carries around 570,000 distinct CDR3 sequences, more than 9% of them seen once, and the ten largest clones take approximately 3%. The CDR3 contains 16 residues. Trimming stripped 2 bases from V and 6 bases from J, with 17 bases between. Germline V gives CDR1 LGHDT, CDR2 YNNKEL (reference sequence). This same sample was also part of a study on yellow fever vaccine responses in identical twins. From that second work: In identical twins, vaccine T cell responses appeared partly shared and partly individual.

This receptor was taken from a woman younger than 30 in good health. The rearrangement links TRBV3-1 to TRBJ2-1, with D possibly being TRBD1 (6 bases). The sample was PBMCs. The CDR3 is CASSQKTGPPSNEQFF. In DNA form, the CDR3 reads TGTGCCAGCAGCCAAAAAACAGGGCCTCCCTCCAATGAGCAGTTCTTC.